The clone carrying this T cell receptor beta chain was picked up a small number of times. The antigen is unknown. This specimen comes from a study of T cells after yellow fever vaccination. Notes on the study in general: In FACS-sorted repertoires, abundant clonotypes from the bulk population could appear as contaminants.

Germline CDR1 reads SGHTA; CDR2 reads FQGTGA. V lost 5 bases to trimming and J lost 3 bases, with 10 bases between them. The CDR3 length is 13 residues. Template-switching 5'RACE yielded the TCR cDNA; a universal primer site and UMIs were added in the process. Using its own MiXCR run on the 5' RACE reads, TCRdb lists one record per CDR3 protein. The sample consists of about 340,000 distinct CDR3 sequences, 3% to 4.5% of them appearing once. The receptor comes from a man between 18 and 35 years old who received the YFV17D yellow fever vaccine. The specimen was PBMCs, collected 5 days after the yellow fever booster vaccination. The chain has TRBV7-3 and TRBJ2-5; no firm D call. The CDR3 nucleotides are TGTGCCAGCAGCCCCCAGCTTAAAGAGACCCAGTACTTC. Its protein product is CASSPQLKETQYF.